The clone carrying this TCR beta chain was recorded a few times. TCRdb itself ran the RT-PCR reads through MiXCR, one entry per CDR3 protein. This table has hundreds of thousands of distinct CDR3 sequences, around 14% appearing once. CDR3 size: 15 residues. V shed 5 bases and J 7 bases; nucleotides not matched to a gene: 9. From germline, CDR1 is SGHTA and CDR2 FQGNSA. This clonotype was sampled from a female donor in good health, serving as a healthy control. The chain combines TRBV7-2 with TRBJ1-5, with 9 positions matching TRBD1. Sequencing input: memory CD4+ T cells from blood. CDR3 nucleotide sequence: TGTGCCAGCAGCGACGACAGGGGGAGAGAACAGCCCCAGCATTTT. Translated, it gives CASSDDRGREQPQHF.